These 20 T cell receptor beta chains were all obtained from the same sample, sequenced in a study of cytomegalovirus exposure and HLA in healthy donors. Amplification used 60 Vbeta primers and 13 Jbeta primers. TCRdb keeps only in-frame clones here, not all; method: immunoSEQ multiplex PCR. The table shows around 150,000 clones, with 70% to 80% occurring only once. The sequenced sample consisted of PBMCs. All receptors come from a female donor in good health and CMV-seropositive.

V and J are TRBV5-1 and TRBJ2-2, with TRBD1 matching over 12 bases. CDR1 and CDR2 from the germline V gene are SGHRS and YFSETQ. V was clipped by 6 bases and J by 4 bases; unmatched bases: 7. The CDR3 covers 16 residues. CDR3 sequence reads: CASKNPGQGATGELFF. The CDR3 bases are TGCGCCAGCAAAAACCCGGGACAGGGGGCCACCGGGGAGCTGTTTTTT.

J is TRBJ1-1 and V is TRBV23-1, with D unresolved. TRBV23-1 is given ORF status, its function remaining uncertain. Trimming shortened V by 2 bases and J by 1 base, and 5 bases separated the two germline ends. The CDR3 has 13 amino acids. The CDR3 region is CASSQAKNTEAFF. The CDR3 bases are TGCGCCAGCAGTCAAGCTAAGAACACTGAAGCTTTCTTT.

The rearrangement joins TRBV28 to TRBJ1-2; D possibly corresponds to TRBD1 (6 bases). This CDR3 has 14 residues. CDR1 MDHEN and CDR2 SYDVKM come from the germline V gene. V was shortened by 3 bases and J by 7 bases, with 15 bases between the two germline ends. CDR3 DNA sequence: TGTGCCAGCAGTTTCACACAGGGTTTTGCTGGCTACACCTTC. Encoded protein: CASSFTQGFAGYTF.

The chain combines TRBV28 with TRBJ2-5, with 7 bases that match TRBD2. Germline CDR1 MDHEN, CDR2 SYDVKM. This CDR3 is 13 amino acids long. J was trimmed by 3 bases and V by 2 bases; bases with no gene match: 0. CDR3 nucleotide sequence: TGTGCCAGCAGTTTAGGGGGGGAAGAGACCCAGTACTTC. Its protein is CASSLGGEETQYF.

The chain couples TRBV29-1 to TRBJ2-3, with D possibly being TRBD1 (5 bases). Germline loops: CDR1 SQVTM, CDR2 ANQGSEA. The V end was cut by 3 bases, the J end by 3 bases, with 13 bases between. This CDR3 has 14 amino acids. CDR3 in amino acids: CSVDHGAPTDTQYF. The CDR3 DNA reads as TGCAGCGTTGATCATGGGGCCCCTACAGATACGCAGTATTTT.

This rearrangement joins TRBV5-1 to TRBJ2-1; tentative D call: TRBD2 (6 bases). The germline V gene has CDR1 SGHRS and CDR2 YFSETQ. There are 16 residues in the CDR3. Trimming removed 6 bases from V and 0 bases from J, with 16 bases in between. The CDR3: CASTPTGESSYNEQFF. As DNA, the CDR3 is TGCGCCAGCACCCCCACGGGGGAGAGCTCCTACAATGAGCAGTTCTTC.

The gene calls are TRBV2 and TRBJ2-5; 7 bases line up with TRBD2. This CDR3 spans 16 amino acids. CDR1 and CDR2 from the germline V gene are SNHLY and FYNNEI. V shed 4 bases and J 5 bases; nucleotides not matched to a gene: 13. CDR3 region: CASSGEEAGTSETQYF. The DNA of the CDR3 is TGTGCCAGCAGTGGGGAGGAAGCGGGGACCTCGGAGACCCAGTACTTC.

This chain joins TRBV5-1 and TRBJ2-1; D gene unclear. In germline, CDR1 is SGHRS, CDR2 YFSETQ. V lost 3 bases and J lost 0, with 19 bases in between. This CDR3 has 18 residues. In DNA form, the CDR3 reads TGCGCCAGCAGCTCAAGCGTAACGGTTCCCAGCTCCTACAATGAGCAGTTCTTC. Residues: CASSSSVTVPSSYNEQFF.

The chain uses TRBV9 and TRBJ2-1, with 8 bases identical to TRBD1. Per germline, CDR1 SGDLS and CDR2 YYNGEE. The trim removed 3 bases at V and 4 bases at J, leaving 6 bases unmatched. There are 15 residues in the CDR3. CDR3 protein: CASSATGAGYNEQFF. The CDR3 DNA reads TGTGCCAGCAGCGCGACAGGGGCGGGGTACAATGAGCAGTTCTTC.

The chain combines TRBV28 with TRBJ1-1; D gene ambiguous. V shed 4 bases and J shed 3 bases, with 12 bases lying between them. The germline CDR1 and CDR2 sequences are MDHEN and SYDVKM. The CDR3 runs 14 residues. CDR3 protein: CASSSLNRYTEAFF. DNA of the CDR3: TGTGCCAGCAGTTCCCTTAATAGATACACTGAAGCTTTCTTT. Supplemented by reference TRBV28 and TRBJ1-1, the full variable domain reads DVKVTQSSRYLVKRTGEKVFLECVQDMDHENMFWYRQDPGLGLRLIYFSYDVKMKEKGDIPEGYSVSREKKERFSLILESASTNQTSMYLCASSSLNRYTEAFFGQGTRLTVV.

This clone has a handful of counts. The V call is TRBV27, the J call TRBJ2-2, with TRBD2 matching over 8 bases. V gave up 2 bases and J gave up 1 base; unmatched junction bases: 9. Germline assignment: CDR1 MNHEY and CDR2 SMNVEV (reference sequence). CDR3 size: 18 residues. In DNA form, the CDR3 reads TGTGCCAGCAGTTTAGAGGTCGGGCTAGCGGGGAACACCGGGGAGCTGTTTTTT. Amino acids: CASSLEVGLAGNTGELFF.

This sequence joins TRBV28 and TRBJ2-3, with TRBD2 matching 7 bases. The CDR3 is made up of 14 amino acids. Germline V gene lookup returns CDR1 MDHEN and CDR2 SYDVKM. J gave up 2 bases and V 5 bases, and 4 bases lay outside the gene matches. The CDR3 DNA reads as TGTGCCAGCAGTGCTAGCGGTCACACAGATACGCAGTATTTT. Its translation is CASSASGHTDTQYF.

The chain combines TRBV7-9 with TRBJ1-1; D unresolved. Trimming took 1 base from V and 1 from J, leaving 10 bases between them. This CDR3 is 15 amino acids long. The germline gives CDR1 SEHNR, CDR2 FQNEAQ (reference sequence). Written as DNA, the CDR3 is TGTGCCAGCAGCTTAGGGGAGGGAACGAACACTGAAGCTTTCTTT. Encoded protein: CASSLGEGTNTEAFF.

The chain recombines TRBV28 with TRBJ2-5; D gene unclear. Germline CDR1 is MDHEN and CDR2 is SYDVKM. CDR3 length: 14 residues. The V gene lost 7 bases and the J gene lost 7 bases, with 19 bases spanning the gap. The CDR3 sequence: CASTPALLTRTQYF. The DNA for the CDR3 is TGTGCCAGCACTCCGGCACTACTAACGCGGACCCAGTACTTC. Filled out from reference TRBV28 and TRBJ2-5, the complete variable domain reads DVKVTQSSRYLVKRTGEKVFLECVQDMDHENMFWYRQDPGLGLRLIYFSYDVKMKEKGDIPEGYSVSREKKERFSLILESASTNQTSMYLCASTPALLTRTQYFGPGTRLLVL.

The chain is built from TRBV28 and TRBJ1-2; TRBD1 matches at 9 bases. The germline CDR1 and CDR2 sequences are MDHEN and SYDVKM. The ends lost 4 bases at V and 4 bases at J; junction bases unmatched: 4. This CDR3 is built from 14 residues. The chain's CDR3 is CASSSGQGSYGYTF. The CDR3 DNA follows: TGTGCCAGCAGTTCTGGACAGGGGAGCTATGGCTACACCTTC.

This clone was counted only a few times. The V call is TRBV7-2, the J call TRBJ2-5; D might be TRBD2 (7 bases). This CDR3 comprises 17 residues. The ends were cut back, 4 bases at V and 1 base at J, with 19 bases in the middle. Germline V gene sequence: CDR1 SGHTA, CDR2 FQGNSA. In DNA, the CDR3 is TGTGCCAGCAGCTGGGCGGGTCGGGGGGCCTCCCAAGAGACCCAGTACTTC. Residues: CASSWAGRGASQETQYF.

V and J are TRBV28 and TRBJ2-6; TRBD1 matches at 9 bases. The CDR3 loop spans 19 amino acids. The germline V gene has CDR1 MDHEN and CDR2 SYDVKM. After removal of 2 bases from V and 0 bases from J, the junction contained 8 bases not matched to a gene. CDR3 protein: CASSLAGDRVSSGANVLTF. The CDR3 DNA reads as TGTGCCAGCAGTTTAGCAGGGGACAGGGTATCCTCTGGGGCCAACGTCCTGACTTTC. Based on the CDR3 plus reference TRBV28 and TRBJ2-6, the full variable domain is DVKVTQSSRYLVKRTGEKVFLECVQDMDHENMFWYRQDPGLGLRLIYFSYDVKMKEKGDIPEGYSVSREKKERFSLILESASTNQTSMYLCASSLAGDRVSSGANVLTFGAGSRLTVL.

Only a few counts were recorded for this clone. CDR3 sequence reads: CASSDWRTDTQYF. In nucleotides, the CDR3 is TGTGCCAGCAGTGATTGGCGCACAGATACGCAGTATTTT. This chain links TRBV6-1 with TRBJ2-3; D not resolved. The CDR3 is 13 amino acids. Trimming cost V 3 bases and J 1 base, with 5 bases left between them. The germline CDR1 and CDR2 sequences are MNHNS and SASEGT.

The V call is TRBV11-2, the J call TRBJ2-5; possible D gene TRBD2, 6 bases. This CDR3 comprises 14 residues. CDR1 and CDR2 (germline): SGHAT, FQNNGV. The V end was cut by 1 base, the J end by 5 bases, with 11 bases between. The chain's CDR3 is CASSLGGGAETQYF. CDR3 DNA: TGTGCCAGCAGCTTAGGTGGCGGGGCGGAGACCCAGTACTTC.

V gene TRBV6-5 combines with J gene TRBJ2-2; weak D call: TRBD2 (6 bases). The germline V gene has CDR1 MNHEY and CDR2 SVGAGI. With 6 bases removed from V and 7 bases from J, the gap between germline ends came to 18 bases. The CDR3 has 15 amino acids. CDR3 amino acids: CASRPLMREGGELFF. The CDR3 nucleotides read TGTGCCAGCAGACCTCTTATGCGGGAAGGCGGGGAGCTGTTTTTT.